Following are 15 T cell receptor beta chains from one sample sequenced in a study of blood T cell repertoires in COVID-19. The protocol was immunoSEQ multiplex PCR, while the TCRdb copy is restricted to in-frame clones and leaves out a portion. The sample includes fewer than 350,000 clones, around 85% of them seen just once. The specimen was peripheral blood. These receptors came from a woman aged 25 to 45 who had recovered from COVID-19.

CDR3: CASSSDRYSSYNSPLHF. The CDR3 DNA follows: TGTGCCAGCAGTTCCGACAGGTACAGCTCCTATAATTCACCCCTCCACTTT. V usage is TRBV27 and J usage is TRBJ1-6; tentative D call: TRBD1 (6 bases). Trimming removed 4 bases at V and 0 bases at J, with 13 bases between. The CDR3 runs to 17 residues. The germline gives CDR1 MNHEY, CDR2 SMNVEV (reference sequence).

V usage is TRBV25-1 and J usage is TRBJ2-5, with 13 bases fitting TRBD2. The CDR3 loop spans 18 amino acids. Germline lookup yields CDR1 MGHDK and CDR2 SYGVNS. J lost 4 bases, V lost 2 bases, and 10 bases had no gene match. In nucleotides, the CDR3 is TGTGCCAGCAGTGAACTTACTCCGGGACTAGCGGGGCGAGAGACCCAGTACTTC. Encoded protein: CASSELTPGLAGRETQYF. Based on the CDR3 plus reference TRBV25-1 and TRBJ2-5, the full variable domain is EADIYQTPRYLVIGTGKKITLECSQTMGHDKMYWYQQDPGMELHLIHYSYGVNSTEKGDLSSESTVSRIRTEHFPLTLESARPSHTSQYLCASSELTPGLAGRETQYFGPGTRLLVL.

This sequence joins TRBV5-1 and TRBJ1-6; a possible D gene is TRBD1 (6 bases). This CDR3 comprises 14 residues. Germline CDR1 and CDR2: SGHRS and YFSETQ. Trimming left V 2 bases short and J 9 bases short, with 12 bases between. The CDR3 reads CASSFGQLGSPLHF. DNA for the CDR3: TGCGCCAGCAGCTTTGGACAGCTGGGTTCACCCCTCCACTTT.

The V and J genes are TRBV7-9 and TRBJ1-2; TRBD1 is a possible D gene (5 bases). The CDR3 has 13 amino acids. The germline V gene has CDR1 SEHNR and CDR2 FQNEAQ (reference sequence). V was trimmed by 2 bases and J by 8 bases, leaving 12 bases between them. This chain's CDR3 is CASSLIVQEGYTF. CDR3 DNA: TGTGCCAGCAGCTTAATTGTACAGGAGGGCTACACCTTC.

This sequence joins TRBV6-5 and TRBJ1-4, with TRBD1 identical over 9 bases. The V gene's germline CDR1 is MNHEY and CDR2 SVGAGI. The CDR3 is made up of 14 amino acids. V shed 8 bases, J shed 7 bases, and the junction held 8 bases outside the gene matches. CDR3 coding DNA: TGTGCCAGCGGATCGACAGGGGGGAGTGAAAAACTGTTTTTT. Residues: CASGSTGGSEKLFF.

The chain recombines TRBV2 with TRBJ2-2; D is possibly TRBD2 (5 bases). V gave up 11 bases and J gave up 6 bases, with 13 bases separating them. Germline lookup yields CDR1 SNHLY and CDR2 FYNNEI. This CDR3 is 12 amino acids long. The CDR3 spells CAATGTPGELFF. The CDR3 region has the DNA TGTGCCGCCACGGGAACGCCCGGGGAGCTGTTTTTT.

Only one count was recorded for this clone. The V gene is TRBV6-4, the J gene TRBJ2-1; TRBD2 agrees at 11 bases. Germline values: CDR1 MRHNA, CDR2 SNTAGT. Unmatched junction bases numbered 8, after V lost 6 bases and J lost 7 bases. The CDR3 has 15 amino acids. Written as DNA, the CDR3 is TGTGCCAGCAGCTTAGCGGGGGGGCCGGGAAATGAGCAGTTCTTC. Protein product: CASSLAGGPGNEQFF.

The chain couples TRBV19 to TRBJ2-1, with no clear D. V was shortened by 5 bases and J by 6 bases, with 17 bases between the two germline ends. The CDR3 loop spans 15 amino acids. Germline-derived CDR1 and CDR2 are LNHDA and SQIVND (reference sequence). CDR3 sequence: CASSPGSFGGNEQFF. The CDR3 DNA reads as TGTGCCAGTAGTCCCGGGTCGTTCGGCGGCAATGAGCAGTTCTTC.

The chain combines TRBV7-9 with TRBJ2-7; 8 bases line up with TRBD1. The CDR3 is 13 amino acids. V was pared by 5 bases and J by 6 bases, with 6 bases of the junction left unmatched. Germline V gene sequence: CDR1 SEHNR, CDR2 FQNEAQ (reference sequence). The CDR3, as DNA: TGTGCCAGCAGCCCGGGACAGGTACTCGAGCAGTACTTC. As protein: CASSPGQVLEQYF.

This chain joins TRBV4-1 and TRBJ2-7; weak D call: TRBD1 (6 bases). V lost 3 bases to trimming and J lost 3 bases, with 15 bases between them. This CDR3 contains 15 residues. CDR1 MGHRA and CDR2 YSYEKL come from the germline V gene. CDR3 residues: CASSQENRENYEQYF. CDR3 nucleotide sequence: TGCGCCAGCAGCCAGGAAAACAGGGAGAACTACGAGCAGTACTTC.

This clone was seen more than once but under ten times. The CDR3 sequence: CASKRAGPYNQPQHF. The DNA for the CDR3 is TGTGCCAGTAAAAGGGCGGGACCGTACAATCAGCCCCAGCATTTT. This rearrangement joins TRBV19 to TRBJ1-5, with TRBD1 as a possible D gene (5 bases). V was clipped by 7 bases and J by 3 bases, with 16 bases between them. This CDR3 is 15 amino acids long. CDR1 and CDR2 (germline): LNHDA, SQIVND (reference sequence). Using reference TRBV19 and TRBJ1-5 for the parts outside the CDR3, the full variable domain is DGGITQSPKYLFRKEGQNVTLSCEQNLNHDAMYWYRQDPGQGLRLIYYSQIVNDFQKGDIAEGYSVSREKKESFPLTVTSAQKNPTAFYLCASKRAGPYNQPQHFGDGTRLSIL.

As to this clone: This sample also contains other DNA sequences that code for the same CDR3. This sequence joins TRBV5-1 and TRBJ2-3; 13 bases align to TRBD2. The CDR3 has 15 amino acids. Germline V gives CDR1 SGHRS, CDR2 YFSETQ. The junction had 5 bases not matched to a gene; V was cut back by 4 bases and J by 6 bases. The DNA of the CDR3 is TGCGCCAGCAGCCTAAGGACTAGCGGGGGTGATACGCAGTATTTT. It is translated as CASSLRTSGGDTQYF.

The chain employs TRBV3-1 (or the pseudogene TRBV3-2) and TRBJ2-2; 10 positions match TRBD1. Germline V CDR1 and CDR2: LGHDT, YNNKEL (reference sequence). V lost 1 base, J lost 4 bases, and 6 bases stayed unmatched. This CDR3 has 17 residues. The CDR3 is CASSQGRGQGGTGELFF. In DNA form, the CDR3 reads TGTGCCAGCAGCCAAGGACGAGGACAGGGGGGCACCGGGGAGCTGTTTTTT.

The rearrangement joins TRBV6-6 to TRBJ2-1; TRBD2 agrees at 14 bases. Germline lookup yields CDR1 MNHNY and CDR2 SVGAGI (reference sequence). J gave up 6 bases and V 6 bases, and 7 bases lay outside the gene matches. The CDR3 has 16 residues. This CDR3 is CASSSRLAGGVNEQFF. The CDR3 coding sequence is TGTGCCAGCAGCTCTAGACTAGCGGGAGGGGTCAATGAGCAGTTCTTC.

This chain joins TRBV29-1 and TRBJ1-4; D gene ambiguous. Per germline, CDR1 SQVTM and CDR2 ANQGSEA. The CDR3 runs to 12 residues. V was shortened by 4 bases and J by 5 bases, with 8 bases between the two germline ends. The CDR3 DNA reads as TGCAGCGTTGTTCTACCGAATGAAAAACTGTTTTTT. It encodes CSVVLPNEKLFF.